What follows are 11 T cell receptor beta chains derived from one specimen sequenced in a study of blood T cell repertoires in COVID-19. Clones were sequenced by immunoSEQ multiplex PCR, and TCRdb holds only the in-frame ones, with some missing. The table shows approximately 220,000 clones, with about four fifths occurring only once. Sequencing was carried out using peripheral blood. The source of these receptors is a woman aged 60-75 years with acute or convalescent COVID-19.

The rearrangement joins TRBV18 to TRBJ1-6; weak D call: TRBD1 (6 bases). CDR3 length equals 16 residues. Germline V gives CDR1 KGHSH, CDR2 LQKENI. V lost 1 base to trimming and J lost 9 bases, with 16 bases between them. The DNA for the CDR3 is TGTGCCAGCTCACCACTTGCTTACAGGGAGTCTTCACCCCTCCACTTT. This sequence encodes CASSPLAYRESSPLHF. The full variable domain, rest sourced from reference TRBV18 and TRBJ1-6, is NAGVMQNPRHLVRRRGQEARLRCSPMKGHSHVYWYRQLPEEGLKFMVYLQKENIIDESGMPKERFSAEFPKEGPSILRIQQVVRGDSAAYFCASSPLAYRESSPLHFGNGTRLTVT.

The chain has TRBV3-1 (or the pseudogene TRBV3-2) and TRBJ1-3; the D gene is possibly TRBD1 (6 bases). V lost 4 bases, J lost 0 bases, and 16 bases lay in between. The CDR3 has 17 amino acids. Germline CDR1 is LGHDT and CDR2 is YNNKEL (reference sequence). CDR3 in DNA: TGTGCCAGCAGCCCTGAATTCAGGGGTAACTCTGGAAACACCATATATTTT. Amino acids: CASSPEFRGNSGNTIYF.

The chain carries TRBV11-2 and TRBJ1-3; TRBD1 aligns across 7 bases. The CDR3 loop spans 16 amino acids. V trimming: 2 bases; J trimming: 2 bases; junction bases outside the gene matches: 6. Germline V gene data show CDR1 as SGHAT and CDR2 as FQNNGV. CDR3 sequence: CASSLSGGTAGNTIYF. CDR3 sequence (DNA): TGTGCCAGCAGCTTAAGCGGGGGGACAGCTGGAAACACCATATATTTT.

This clone has only one observation. The chain couples TRBV4-2 to TRBJ2-7, with 8 bases that match TRBD2. The germline V gene encodes CDR1 LGHNA and CDR2 YNFKEQ. V gave up 1 base and J gave up 6 bases; unmatched junction bases: 11. The CDR3 has 16 residues. The CDR3 DNA reads as TGTGCCAGCAGCCAAGTGGTAGCGGGGTACGGTGGCGAGCAGTACTTC. It encodes CASSQVVAGYGGEQYF.

The chain combines TRBV3-1 (or the pseudogene TRBV3-2) with TRBJ1-1, with unresolved D. This CDR3 is 15 amino acids long. V lost 1 base and J 6 bases, leaving 15 bases between the germline ends. Per germline, CDR1 LGHDT and CDR2 YNNKEL (reference sequence). The CDR3 DNA follows: TGTGCCAGCAGCCAAGCCACCACTATCCCCTCTGAAGCTTTCTTT. Translated: CASSQATTIPSEAFF.

The rearrangement links TRBV12-3 or TRBV12-4 to TRBJ2-7; tentatively, D is TRBD2 (6 bases). The V and J ends lost 4 bases and 3 bases respectively, with 7 bases between them. This CDR3 comprises 12 residues. The CDR3 loop is CASSWGGYEQYF. The CDR3 DNA sequence: TGTGCCAGCAGTTGGGGAGGCTACGAGCAGTACTTC.

This chain links TRBV15 with TRBJ2-7, with 10 bases lining up with TRBD2. V dropped 0 bases and J dropped 4; count of bases not matched to a gene: 6. The CDR3 length is 16 residues. Per germline, CDR1 LNHNV and CDR2 YYDKDF (reference sequence). The CDR3 sequence is CATSRDFASGGYEQYF. CDR3 in DNA: TGTGCCACCAGCAGAGATTTCGCTAGCGGGGGTTACGAGCAGTACTTC.

The rearrangement joins TRBV7-8 to TRBJ1-4; 7 nucleotides align to TRBD1. The CDR3 loop spans 16 amino acids. V trimming: 1 base; J trimming: 3 bases; junction bases outside the gene matches: 5. Germline CDR1 SGHVS, CDR2 FQNEAQ. The CDR3 region has the DNA TGTGCCAGCAGCTTAGGGAACAGGGGCCCTAATGAAAAACTGTTTTTT. It yields the protein CASSLGNRGPNEKLFF.

The chain couples TRBV28 to TRBJ2-7, with 9 nucleotides matching TRBD1. The CDR3 has 15 residues. CDR1 and CDR2 (germline): MDHEN, SYDVKM. V shed 4 bases, J shed 3 bases, and the junction held 7 bases outside the gene matches. CDR3 nucleotide sequence: TGTGCCAGCAGTTCACAGGGGGCAGACGACTACGAGCAGTACTTC. Amino acid sequence: CASSSQGADDYEQYF.

V usage is TRBV30 and J usage is TRBJ2-1, with 8 bases matching TRBD2. Germline CDR1 and CDR2: GTSNPN and SVGIG (reference sequence). The junction had 5 bases not matched to a gene; V was cut back by 4 bases and J by 0 bases. This CDR3 spans 15 amino acids. In DNA form, the CDR3 reads TGTGCCTGGATGATGGCGGGGGGCTCCTACAATGAGCAGTTCTTC. Its protein product is CAWMMAGGSYNEQFF.

The J gene is TRBJ1-2, the V gene TRBV10-3, with D unresolved. The CDR3 runs to 13 residues. V was pared by 7 bases and J by 3 bases, with 12 bases between. Germline V CDR1 and CDR2: ENHRY, SYGVKD. This CDR3 is CAITARSDYGYTF. The CDR3 bases are TGTGCCATCACCGCCAGGTCCGACTATGGCTACACCTTC.